The clone carrying this TCR beta chain was seen ten or more times. This entry comes from a study of T cells after yellow fever vaccination. TCRdb itself ran the 5' RACE reads through MiXCR, one entry per CDR3 protein. The table lists 90,000 to 130,000 distinct CDR3 sequences, roughly 8.4% of them singletons, with about 25% in the top ten. The sample consisted of CD8+ T cells sorted from PBMCs, taken 45 days after the yellow fever booster vaccination. The TCR comes from a man younger than 40 who received the YFV17D yellow fever vaccine.

The CDR3 spells CASSLAPGQETQYF. In DNA, the CDR3 is TGTGCCAGCAGCTTAGCGCCAGGACAGGAGACCCAGTACTTC. This chain links TRBV7-8 with TRBJ2-5, with a weak D call TRBD1 (6 bases). The CDR3 is 14 residues long. Germline lookup yields CDR1 SGHVS and CDR2 FQNEAQ. The V gene lost 0 bases and the J gene lost 5 bases, with 10 bases spanning the gap.